This T cell receptor (beta chain) was obtained from a study of blood T cell repertoires in COVID-19. Data came from immunoSEQ multiplex PCR; TCRdb stores just in-frame clones and leaves some out. Of about 70,000 clones listed, 75% to 90% were seen once; the top ten hold under 6%. Looked up from germline, CDR1 is SGHRS and CDR2 is YFSETQ. The trim removed 3 bases at V and 4 bases at J, leaving 9 bases unmatched. This CDR3 has 16 residues. The genes are TRBV5-1 and TRBJ1-4; 7 bases match TRBD1. Material for sequencing was peripheral blood. This TCR came from a man at least 80 years old with acute or convalescent COVID-19. This chain's CDR3 is CASSWGTTGSNEKLFF. The CDR3 region has the DNA TGCGCCAGCAGCTGGGGGACGACAGGGAGTAATGAAAAACTGTTTTTT.